A single sample is the source of the 9 T cell receptor beta chains below, sequenced in a study of Ad26.COV2.S vaccination and SARS-CoV-2 variants. The data were produced by immunoSEQ multiplex PCR, yet TCRdb's version contains in-frame clones alone and is incomplete. The table shows roughly 250,000 clones, with approximately 90% occurring only once. Treatment meaning: 15 to 20 received Ad26.COV2.S at low or high dose, single or two shots; roughly 5 received placebo; per-sample allocation not given. The samples were gathered on day 63 after the first injection of vaccine or placebo. This specimen was peripheral blood, taken in a trial of Ad26.COV2.S vaccine versus placebo. These receptors came from a person aged 18-60 years who received the Ad26.COV2.S COVID-19 vaccine or a placebo.

The J gene is TRBJ2-1, the V gene TRBV2; 15 bases line up with TRBD2. Germline values: CDR1 SNHLY, CDR2 FYNNEI. The CDR3 is made up of 21 amino acids. The ends lost 7 bases at V and 0 bases at J; junction bases unmatched: 16. The CDR3 DNA follows: TGTGCCAGCATCCCCGCCCCTCCGGGACTAGCGGGAGGTCTCTCCTACAATGAGCAGTTCTTC. Its translation is CASIPAPPGLAGGLSYNEQFF.

The rearrangement joins TRBV5-1 to TRBJ2-1; no reliable D call. Germline V gene lookup returns CDR1 SGHRS and CDR2 YFSETQ. V shed 1 base and J shed 9 bases, with 8 bases lying between them. The CDR3 is 12 residues long. CDR3 sequence reads: CASSLTYGEQFF. The CDR3 DNA reads TGCGCCAGCAGCTTGACATACGGTGAGCAGTTCTTC.

V gene TRBV30 combines with J gene TRBJ2-5; 12 bases line up with TRBD2. J lost 5 bases, V lost 0 bases, and 7 bases had no gene match. Germline V gene sequence: CDR1 GTSNPN, CDR2 SVGIG (reference sequence). There are 16 residues in the CDR3. Here the CDR3 DNA reads TGTGCCTGGAGTGTACAACTAGCGGGGGGACTGGAGACCCAGTACTTC. Its translation is CAWSVQLAGGLETQYF.

The genes are TRBV2 and TRBJ1-4; TRBD1 aligns across 10 bases. This CDR3 spans 16 amino acids. V shed 4 bases, J shed 7 bases, and the junction held 9 bases outside the gene matches. Germline V gene sequence: CDR1 SNHLY, CDR2 FYNNEI. CDR3 protein: CASSVRTGGNSEKLFF. DNA of the CDR3: TGTGCCAGCAGTGTAAGGACAGGGGGTAATAGTGAAAAACTGTTTTTT.

The chain joins TRBV11-2 to TRBJ2-7; TRBD2 might be the D (5 bases). The CDR3 loop spans 14 amino acids. The germline gives CDR1 SGHAT, CDR2 FQNNGV. Trimming took off 5 bases at V and 3 bases at J, with 14 bases between the two ends. CDR3 residues: CASSGLRTFYEQYV. The CDR3 DNA reads as TGTGCCAGCAGCGGACTGAGAACGTTCTACGAGCAGTACGTC.

The V gene is TRBV5-1, the J gene TRBJ2-3; tentatively, D is TRBD2 (5 bases). V lost 4 bases to trimming and J lost 4 bases, with 13 bases between them. Germline CDR1 is SGHRS and CDR2 is YFSETQ. The CDR3 length is 14 residues. The CDR3 nucleotides are TGCGCCAGCAGCCCCCAAACTAGTTCAGATACGCAGTATTTT. It translates to CASSPQTSSDTQYF.

V usage is TRBV24-1 and J usage is TRBJ2-1, with 9 bases identical to TRBD1. The CDR3 is 17 residues long. Germline CDR1 reads KGHDR; CDR2 reads SFDVKD. The ends lost 6 bases at V and 8 bases at J; junction bases unmatched: 16. CDR3 region: CATSTSLPGQGNDEQFF. CDR3 nucleotides: TGTGCCACCAGTACAAGCCTTCCGGGACAGGGTAATGATGAGCAGTTCTTC.

The chain links TRBV29-1 to TRBJ2-4; D tentatively reads TRBD1 or TRBD2 (5 bases each). Germline V gene data show CDR1 as SQVTM and CDR2 as ANQGSEA. The CDR3 sequence is 18 residues long. V shed 4 bases and J shed 0 bases, with 22 bases lying between them. This CDR3 is CSVATLTRGGGAKNIQYF. The CDR3 coding sequence is TGCAGCGTTGCTACCCTCACTCGGGGCGGAGGAGCCAAAAACATTCAGTACTTC.

This chain joins TRBV29-1 and TRBJ1-5; 10 bases agree with TRBD1. This CDR3 comprises 14 residues. Germline V gene data show CDR1 as SQVTM and CDR2 as ANQGSEA. The V and J ends lost 5 bases and 7 bases, in that order; junction bases with no gene match: 8. The CDR3 DNA sequence: TGCAGCGTTTCGACAGGGGGCGCGAAACAGCCCCAGCATTTT. Translation gives CSVSTGGAKQPQHF.